These 32 T cell receptor beta chains came from one sample sequenced in a study of blood T cell repertoires in COVID-19. Only in-frame clones appear in the TCRdb table, and some are missing; sequencing was by immunoSEQ multiplex PCR. Seen here are approximately 500,000 clones, 85% to 90% observed once, and the top ten hold 1.8%. The sample was PBMCs or T cells enriched from blood (not recorded which). The receptors here all came from a woman in her forties who had recovered from COVID-19.

The rearrangement uses TRBV9 and TRBJ1-1; 8 bases are a match to TRBD1. CDR1 and CDR2 (germline): SGDLS, YYNGEE. After removal of 3 bases from V and 1 base from J, the junction contained 5 bases not matched to a gene. The CDR3 covers 15 residues. CDR3 bases: TGTGCCAGCAGCGCCCCCGGGACAGGGAACACTGAAGCTTTCTTT. Its protein is CASSAPGTGNTEAFF.

The chain combines TRBV7-8 with TRBJ1-3, with D tentatively TRBD1 (6 bases). The germline CDR1 and CDR2 sequences are SGHVS and FQNEAQ. V lost 5 bases and J lost 2, with 16 bases in between. The CDR3 length is 16 residues. As DNA, the CDR3 is TGTGCCAGCAGCCCCGAAAGGGGGGGCCCTGGAAACACCATATATTTT. Its protein is CASSPERGGPGNTIYF.

The chain joins TRBV27 to TRBJ2-1; 11 bases line up with TRBD1. From germline, CDR1 is MNHEY and CDR2 SMNVEV (reference sequence). The CDR3 is 16 amino acids. V shed 5 bases, J shed 7 bases, and the junction held 10 bases outside the gene matches. The CDR3, as DNA: TGTGCCAGCAGTGGACAAGGGACAGGGGGATTGAATGAGCAGTTCTTC. Protein product: CASSGQGTGGLNEQFF.

The chain joins TRBV25-1 to TRBJ2-1; TRBD2 matches at 12 bases. The CDR3 sequence is 16 residues long. Germline assignment: CDR1 MGHDK and CDR2 SYGVNS. V shed 2 bases and J 3 bases; nucleotides not matched to a gene: 2. The CDR3 nucleotides read TGTGCCAGCAGTGAACTAGCGGGAGGGTTCTACAATGAGCAGTTCTTC. It encodes CASSELAGGFYNEQFF.

This clone appeared once. The V and J genes are TRBV20-1 and TRBJ2-1; 12 bases are shared with TRBD2. CDR1 is DFQATT and CDR2 is SNEGSKA in the germline V gene (reference sequence). The CDR3 length is 18 residues. Trimming cost V 3 bases and J 0 bases; bases outside gene matches: 9. CDR3 in amino acids: CSASGGTSGWSSYNEQFF. The DNA for the CDR3 is TGCAGTGCTAGTGGGGGGACTAGCGGGTGGAGCTCCTACAATGAGCAGTTCTTC.

This clone has more than one count but fewer than ten. J is TRBJ2-2 and V is TRBV5-4; 11 nucleotides match TRBD1. J gave up 5 bases and V 0 bases, and 3 bases lay outside the gene matches. The CDR3 has 16 residues. Germline V gives CDR1 SGHNT, CDR2 YYREEE (reference sequence). CDR3 DNA: TGTGCCAGCAGCTTGGCGGGACAGGGGGTAACCGGGGAGCTGTTTTTT. This encodes CASSLAGQGVTGELFF.

The chain joins TRBV5-1 to TRBJ2-3; 8 bases map to TRBD1. V was pared by 1 base and J by 4 bases, with 8 bases of the junction left unmatched. The CDR3 runs to 16 residues. Germline V CDR1 and CDR2: SGHRS, YFSETQ. The CDR3 reads CASSLPRQGLADTQYF. CDR3 nucleotide sequence: TGCGCCAGCAGCTTGCCCCGACAGGGGCTGGCAGATACGCAGTATTTT.

The chain links TRBV6-5 to TRBJ2-7; 8 bases agree with TRBD2. CDR3 size: 15 residues. V dropped 7 bases and J dropped 4; count of bases not matched to a gene: 12. The germline V gene encodes CDR1 MNHEY and CDR2 SVGAGI. CDR3 region: CASTIKAGVRYEQYF. CDR3 in DNA: TGTGCCAGCACTATTAAAGCGGGAGTTAGATACGAGCAGTACTTC.

The rearrangement joins TRBV19 to TRBJ2-5, with 8 bases identical to TRBD2. The trim removed 1 base at V and 4 bases at J, leaving 5 bases unmatched. The CDR3 has 15 amino acids. Germline CDR1 is LNHDA and CDR2 is SQIVND (reference sequence). CDR3 in amino acids: CASSIVGGRRETQYF. In nucleotides, the CDR3 is TGTGCCAGTAGTATAGTGGGCGGGAGGAGAGAGACCCAGTACTTC.

This chain links TRBV5-1 with TRBJ1-2; TRBD1 matches 9 bases. Germline lookup yields CDR1 SGHRS and CDR2 YFSETQ. The CDR3 consists of 18 residues. The ends lost 4 bases at V and 3 bases at J; junction bases unmatched: 16. CDR3: CASSRTRTGESLDYGYTF. CDR3 DNA sequence: TGCGCCAGCAGCCGGACCCGGACAGGGGAGAGTCTCGACTATGGCTACACCTTC. Full variable domain (remainder filled in from reference TRBV5-1 and TRBJ1-2): KAGVTQTPRYLIKTRGQQVTLSCSPISGHRSVSWYQQTPGQGLQFLFEYFSETQRNKGNFPGRFSGRQFSNSRSEMNVSTLELGDSALYLCASSRTRTGESLDYGYTFGSGTRLTVV.

The rearrangement links TRBV7-9 to TRBJ2-7, with TRBD2 matching over 11 bases. Germline CDR1 SEHNR, CDR2 FQNEAQ (reference sequence). After removal of 7 bases from V and 4 bases from J, the junction contained 9 bases not matched to a gene. The CDR3 loop spans 15 amino acids. CDR3 nucleotides: TGTGCCAGCACCCCGGGGACTAGCGGAGATTACGAGCAGTACTTC. Amino acids: CASTPGTSGDYEQYF.

The gene calls are TRBV18 and TRBJ2-7; D gene ambiguous. This CDR3 contains 14 residues. Germline-derived CDR1 and CDR2 are KGHSH and LQKENI. Trimming cost V 0 bases and J 4 bases, with 10 bases left between them. CDR3: CASSPPGSTYEQYF. The DNA for the CDR3 is TGTGCCAGCTCACCACCCGGATCGACTTACGAGCAGTACTTC.

The gene calls are TRBV7-2 and TRBJ2-1, with a weak D call TRBD2 (5 bases). CDR3 size: 17 residues. The germline V and J ends were trimmed by 1 base and 5 bases, with 18 bases remaining between them. The germline gives CDR1 SGHTA, CDR2 FQGNSA. CDR3 sequence: CASSLGPQKRPNNEQFF. The CDR3 DNA reads TGTGCCAGCAGCTTAGGCCCCCAGAAGCGGCCCAACAATGAGCAGTTCTTC.

The V and J genes are TRBV4-1 and TRBJ2-7, with 14 bases fitting TRBD2. J lost 2 bases, V lost 4 bases, and 1 base had no gene match. The CDR3 has 15 residues. The germline V gene has CDR1 MGHRA and CDR2 YSYEKL. CDR3 sequence (DNA): TGCGCCAGCAGCCGACTAGCGGGAGGGCCCTACGAGCAGTACTTC. Its translation is CASSRLAGGPYEQYF.

This sequence joins TRBV19 and TRBJ2-7, with TRBD1 as a possible D gene (5 bases). Germline CDR1 reads LNHDA; CDR2 reads SQIVND (reference sequence). V lost 10 bases to trimming and J lost 6 bases, with 19 bases between them. This CDR3 is 13 amino acids long. CDR3: CATQPIQVTEQYF. The CDR3 DNA reads as TGTGCCACTCAACCTATACAGGTAACCGAGCAGTACTTC.

The chain is built from TRBV7-9 and TRBJ1-4; D gene unclear. The germline V gene has CDR1 SEHNR and CDR2 FQNEAQ (reference sequence). This CDR3 is 16 amino acids long. The V and J ends lost 1 base and 1 base respectively, with 10 bases between them. The CDR3 loop is CASSLEARLTNEKLFF. The CDR3 DNA reads TGTGCCAGCAGCTTAGAGGCCAGGCTAACTAATGAAAAACTGTTTTTT.

The chain carries TRBV12-5 and TRBJ2-7; 10 nucleotides align to TRBD2. With 4 bases clipped from V and 3 bases from J, the junction kept 6 bases outside the gene matches. Per the germline V gene, CDR1 is LGHNT and CDR2 is FRNRAP. This CDR3 spans 15 amino acids. CDR3 loop: CASGWGLARNYEQYF. CDR3 coding DNA: TGTGCTAGTGGTTGGGGACTAGCGAGAAACTACGAGCAGTACTTC.

As DNA, the CDR3 is TGTGCCAGCAGCCTGGGGACTAGCGGGAGCTCCTACAATGAGCAGTTCTTC. Translating gives CASSLGTSGSSYNEQFF. The genes are TRBV5-6 and TRBJ2-1, with TRBD2 matching 14 bases. The germline V gene has CDR1 SGHDT and CDR2 YYEEEE. CDR3 size: 17 residues. The trim removed 4 bases at V and 0 bases at J, leaving 3 bases unmatched.

The J gene is TRBJ2-7, the V gene TRBV6-5; TRBD2 matches at 7 bases. The CDR3 extends over 14 amino acids. From germline, CDR1 is MNHEY and CDR2 SVGAGI. J lost 6 bases, V lost 0 bases, and 5 bases had no gene match. The CDR3 nucleotides read TGTGCCAGCAGTTACTCGGCGGGAGCCCGCGAGCAGTACTTC. Protein product: CASSYSAGAREQYF.

The chain has TRBV5-4 and TRBJ2-1; TRBD1 is a possible D gene (6 bases). V was cut by 2 bases and J by 6 bases, with 9 bases left in between. Germline V lookup: CDR1 SGHNT, CDR2 YYREEE (reference sequence). The length of the CDR3 is 13 residues. The CDR3 reads CASSFTGSNEQFF. The CDR3 nucleotides are TGTGCCAGCAGCTTCACAGGGAGCAATGAGCAGTTCTTC.

This rearrangement joins TRBV28 to TRBJ2-5; 7 positions match TRBD2. This CDR3 has 13 residues. Germline V gene data show CDR1 as MDHEN and CDR2 as SYDVKM. V dropped 7 bases and J dropped 3; count of bases not matched to a gene: 5. CDR3 sequence: CASTGTIKETQYF. In nucleotides, the CDR3 is TGTGCCAGCACCGGGACTATAAAAGAGACCCAGTACTTC.

The genes are TRBV7-8 and TRBJ1-2, with D tentatively TRBD1 (6 bases). Germline CDR1 and CDR2: SGHVS and FQNEAQ. This CDR3 contains 17 residues. The V gene lost 0 bases and the J gene lost 6 bases, with 20 bases spanning the gap. The CDR3: CASSLANRGGGLNGYTF. In DNA, the CDR3 is TGTGCCAGCAGCTTAGCAAATAGGGGCGGGGGCCTTAATGGCTACACCTTC.

V and J are TRBV7-9 and TRBJ1-1, with TRBD1 matching 9 bases. V gave up 4 bases and J gave up 1 base; unmatched junction bases: 4. Per germline, CDR1 SEHNR and CDR2 FQNEAQ (reference sequence). This CDR3 contains 15 residues. The CDR3 loop is CASSSPGQGNTEAFF. CDR3 sequence (DNA): TGTGCCAGCAGCTCACCGGGACAGGGGAACACTGAAGCTTTCTTT. Full variable domain (missing parts from reference TRBV7-9 and TRBJ1-1): DTGVSQNPRHKITKRGQNVTFRCDPISEHNRLYWYRQTLGQGPEFLTYFQNEAQLEKSRLLSDRFSAERPKGSFSTLEIQRTEQGDSAMYLCASSSPGQGNTEAFFGQGTRLTVV.

The rearrangement links TRBV4-3 to TRBJ1-6; the D gene is possibly TRBD1 (6 bases). This CDR3 is 16 amino acids long. V lost 0 bases and J 5 bases, leaving 11 bases between the germline ends. Germline loops: CDR1 LGHNA, CDR2 YSLEER. CDR3 sequence: CASSQELRGHNSPLHF. The CDR3 DNA sequence: TGCGCCAGCAGCCAAGAACTCAGGGGCCATAATTCACCCCTCCACTTT.

The rearrangement links TRBV6-6 to TRBJ2-3; a weak D match, TRBD2 (6 bases). Deletions cut 6 bases from V and 6 bases from J, with 13 bases between. Germline V gene data show CDR1 as MNHNY and CDR2 as SVGAGI (reference sequence). This CDR3 has 13 amino acids. CDR3 DNA: TGTGCCAGCAGCCGCGGGGCAAGGGATACGCAGTATTTT. Encoded protein: CASSRGARDTQYF.

The chain joins TRBV5-6 to TRBJ2-3, with D perhaps TRBD2 (6 bases). In germline, CDR1 is SGHDT, CDR2 YYEEEE. Trimming shortened V by 4 bases and J by 0 bases, and 12 bases separated the two germline ends. The CDR3 is 15 residues long. The CDR3 nucleotides read TGTGCCAGCAGCATGGGACTTGGGAGCACAGATACGCAGTATTTT. The encoded protein is CASSMGLGSTDTQYF.

A note on this clone: An end of the junction does not agree with germline; a read error may underlie this. Within the sample, other DNA sequences also encode this same CDR3. The gene calls are TRBV19 and TRBJ2-2, with TRBD2 matching 8 bases. The germline gives CDR1 LNHDA, CDR2 SQIVND (reference sequence). CDR3 length equals 14 residues. This chain's CDR3 is CASSGTTNTGELFF. The CDR3 nucleotides are TGTGCTAGTAGCGGGACTACGAACACCGGGGAGCTGTTTTTT.

CDR3 DNA sequence: TGTGCCAGCAGCCAAGGAATTGGGAGCAACTATGGCTACACCTTC. Translated, it gives CASSQGIGSNYGYTF. The chain is built from TRBV3-1 (or the pseudogene TRBV3-2) and TRBJ1-2; D ambiguous. Germline loops: CDR1 LGHDT, CDR2 YNNKEL (reference sequence). This CDR3 is 15 amino acids long. The V end lost 1 base, the J end lost 2 bases, and 11 bases lay between the germline ends.

The chain uses TRBV18 and TRBJ1-2; possibly TRBD1 for D (5 bases). The ends were cut back, 2 bases at V and 5 bases at J, with 12 bases in the middle. The CDR3 covers 14 residues. Per the germline V gene, CDR1 is KGHSH and CDR2 is LQKENI. Written as DNA, the CDR3 is TGTGCCAGCTCACCAGGGGCAGGGTTTTATGGCTACACCTTC. Translating it yields CASSPGAGFYGYTF. Full variable domain (rest looked up from reference TRBV18 and TRBJ1-2): NAGVMQNPRHLVRRRGQEARLRCSPMKGHSHVYWYRQLPEEGLKFMVYLQKENIIDESGMPKERFSAEFPKEGPSILRIQQVVRGDSAAYFCASSPGAGFYGYTFGSGTRLTVV.

The chain has TRBV5-4 and TRBJ1-4, with 10 bases lining up with TRBD1. Germline assignment: CDR1 SGHNT and CDR2 YYREEE (reference sequence). This CDR3 has 15 residues. With V trimmed by 5 bases and J by 7 bases, 8 bases remained unmatched. The DNA for the CDR3 is TGTGCCAGCAGTCCCGGGACAGGGGTGGGTGAAAAACTGTTTTTT. Translating it yields CASSPGTGVGEKLFF.

This chain joins TRBV12-3 or TRBV12-4 and TRBJ1-1; the D is unclear. Trimming removed 5 bases from V and 8 bases from J, with 9 bases in between. This CDR3 has 11 residues. This chain's CDR3 is CASSTILEAFF. The CDR3 bases are TGTGCCAGCAGTACAATCTTGGAAGCTTTCTTT.

The V call is TRBV5-4, the J call TRBJ1-1; tentatively, D is TRBD1 (6 bases). Germline CDR1 SGHNT, CDR2 YYREEE (reference sequence). The CDR3 spans 15 residues. Trimming shortened V by 0 bases and J by 1 base, and 10 bases separated the two germline ends. As DNA, the CDR3 is TGTGCCAGCAGCTTGGTCGGACAGACGAACACTGAAGCTTTCTTT. Protein sequence: CASSLVGQTNTEAFF.